These T cell receptor beta chains were read from a single sample in a study of cytomegalovirus exposure and HLA in healthy donors. The assay was immunoSEQ multiplex PCR, and TCRdb's table has in-frame clones only and misses some. The data show 90,000 to 130,000 clones, about three quarters seen once. Sequenced input: PBMCs. The receptors shown here come from a woman aged 25 to 45 in good health and CMV-seronegative. Each CDR3 is given with its conserved first and last residue. D genes are given only for firm matches. Rows give clone size only sometimes, using once, few, many, or a class for an expanded clone.

TRBJ1-4 . TRBV29-1 . CSVELRHRNEKLFF TGCAGCGTTGAATTGCGCCACCGCAATGAAAAACTGTTTTTT
TRBJ2-6 TRBD1 TRBV29-1 . CSVAIRGQGPSGANVLTF TGCAGCGTAGCAATTAGGGGACAGGGGCCTTCTGGGGCCAACGTCCTGACTTTC
TRBJ1-2 TRBD1 TRBV28 once CASSLTHRGSGYTF TGTGCCAGCAGTTTAACCCACAGGGGATCCGGCTACACCTTC
TRBJ1-6 . TRBV7-6 . CASSFGLESPLHF TGTGCCAGCAGCTTCGGGTTGGAATCACCCCTCCACTTT
TRBJ2-5 TRBD2 TRBV11-2 . CASSLRLAVSQETQYF TGTGCCAGCAGCCTCCGACTAGCGGTGTCCCAAGAGACCCAGTACTTC
TRBJ2-7 . TRBV28 . CASSFSRGLPYEQYF TGTGCCAGCAGTTTCAGTAGGGGGTTACCCTACGAGCAGTACTTC
TRBJ2-7 TRBD1 TRBV18 once CASSSSGTGAEQYF TGTGCCAGCTCATCGTCCGGGACAGGGGCCGAGCAGTACTTC
TRBJ2-1 TRBD2 TRBV9 . CASSVRLAGGLYEQFF TGTGCCAGCAGCGTCCGACTAGCGGGAGGCCTCTATGAGCAGTTCTTC
TRBJ1-1 . TRBV2 . CASNTRGSEAFF TGTGCCAGCAACACCCGGGGTTCGGAAGCTTTCTTT
TRBJ2-5 . TRBV30 few CAWSVFGETQYF TGTGCCTGGAGTGTATTCGGAGAGACCCAGTACTTC
TRBJ1-4 . TRBV6-5 . CASSTGLTNEKLFF TGTGCCAGCAGTACAGGGTTAACTAATGAAAAACTGTTTTTT
TRBJ1-1 TRBD1 TRBV15 . CATSSDRVSGTEAFF TGTGCCACCAGCAGCGACAGGGTAAGCGGCACTGAAGCTTTCTTT
TRBJ1-2 . TRBV4-2 . CASSPSLLTLGHPNYGYTF TGTGCCAGCAGCCCGAGCCTCCTAACTCTGGGACACCCTAACTATGGCTACACCTTC
TRBJ2-6 . TRBV9 few CASSVAGVGYGANVLTF TGTGCCAGCAGCGTAGCCGGGGTTGGGTACGGGGCCAACGTCCTGACTTTC
TRBJ1-2 TRBD1 TRBV5-4 few CASSRVAGLRTGHGYTF TGTGCCAGCAGCCGAGTAGCCGGTTTGCGGACAGGGCATGGCTACACCTTC
TRBJ2-7 TRBD2 TRBV30 . CAWSVFWTSGLSYEQYF TGTGCCTGGAGTGTATTTTGGACTAGCGGTTTATCCTACGAGCAGTACTTC
TRBJ2-1 . TRBV6-5 once CASSSGSSSYNEQFF TGTGCCAGCAGCAGCGGGTCTAGCTCCTACAATGAGCAGTTCTTC
TRBJ1-1 TRBD1 TRBV11-2 once CASSRQQGAGTEAFF TGTGCCAGCAGCCGCCAACAGGGGGCCGGCACTGAAGCTTTCTTT
TRBJ1-1 . TRBV28 few CASSLWQGIIVGTEAFF TGTGCCAGCAGTTTATGGCAGGGGATTATAGTCGGTACTGAAGCTTTCTTT
TRBJ1-5 TRBD1 TRBV28 . CASSADTGTAYNQPQHF TGTGCCAGCAGTGCTGATACCGGGACAGCATACAATCAGCCCCAGCATTTT
TRBJ1-1 . TRBV30 . CAWSVWGGTEAFF TGTGCCTGGAGTGTATGGGGGGGTACTGAAGCTTTCTTT
TRBJ2-1 . TRBV6-5 . CASSYSGRNEQFF TGTGCCAGCAGTTACTCAGGGAGGAATGAGCAGTTCTTC
TRBJ1-4 TRBD1 TRBV15 . CATSREGTVTEKLFF TGTGCCACCAGCAGAGAAGGGACAGTTACTGAAAAACTGTTTTTT
TRBJ1-2 . TRBV25-1 . CASSGGVGYTF TGTGCCAGCAGTGGGGGGGTTGGCTACACCTTC
TRBJ2-7 . TRBV10-3 . CAIKGLAYEQYF TGTGCCATCAAGGGGCTCGCCTACGAGCAGTACTTC
TRBJ1-4 . TRBV4-1 . CASSQVGVYEKLFF TGCGCCAGCAGCCAAGTAGGGGTTTATGAAAAACTGTTTTTT
TRBJ2-7 . TRBV28 . CASRLPGESYEQYF TGTGCCAGTCGGTTACCGGGAGAGTCCTACGAGCAGTACTTC
TRBJ1-4 . TRBV4-2 . CASSPGTTNEKLFF TGTGCCAGCAGCCCCGGGACAACTAATGAAAAACTGTTTTTT
TRBJ2-7 . TRBV7-9 . CASSDASPQAFYEQYF TGTGCCAGCAGCGACGCGTCTCCGCAGGCCTTCTACGAGCAGTACTTC
TRBJ2-2 TRBD1 TRBV19 few CASSIDGQGQLFF TGTGCCAGTAGTATAGATGGACAGGGGCAGCTGTTTTTT
TRBJ1-2 TRBD1 TRBV7-9 . CASSSLTGTGGLGYTF TGTGCCAGCAGCTCGTTAACCGGGACAGGGGGCTTAGGCTACACCTTC
TRBJ2-7 . TRBV7-2 . CASSPSGRVPYEQYF TGTGCCAGCAGCCCCTCGGGCAGGGTCCCCTACGAGCAGTACTTC
TRBJ2-1 . TRBV4-3 . CASSQDPTSSYNEQFF TGCGCCAGCAGCCAAGATCCTACTAGCTCCTACAATGAGCAGTTCTTC